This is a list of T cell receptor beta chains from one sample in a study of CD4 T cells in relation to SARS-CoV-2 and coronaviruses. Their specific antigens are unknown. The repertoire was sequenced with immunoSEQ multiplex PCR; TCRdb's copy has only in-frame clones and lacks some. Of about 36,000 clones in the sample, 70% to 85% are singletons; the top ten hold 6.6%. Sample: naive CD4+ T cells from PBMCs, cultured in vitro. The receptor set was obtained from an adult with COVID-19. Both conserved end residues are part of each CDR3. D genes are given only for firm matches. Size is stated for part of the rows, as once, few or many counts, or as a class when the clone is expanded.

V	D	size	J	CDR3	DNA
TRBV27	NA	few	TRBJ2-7	CASRGRPSSYEQYF	TGTGCCAGCAGGGGGCGGCCCAGCTCCTACGAGCAGTACTTC
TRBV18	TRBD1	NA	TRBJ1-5	CASSSRPGTGGEFYSNQPQHF	TGTGCCAGCTCATCACGTCCCGGGACAGGGGGCGAGTTCTATAGCAATCAGCCCCAGCATTTT
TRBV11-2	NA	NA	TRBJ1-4	CASSLDRRVDKLFF	TGTGCCAGCAGCTTAGATCGCAGGGTGGATAAACTGTTTTTT
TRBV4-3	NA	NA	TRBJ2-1	CASSQSQIGRRDNEQFF	TGCGCCAGCAGCCAAAGCCAGATCGGGCGTAGGGACAATGAGCAGTTCTTC
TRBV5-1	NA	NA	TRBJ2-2	CASSLEHTGELFF	TGCGCCAGCAGCCTAGAGCACACCGGGGAGCTGTTTTTT
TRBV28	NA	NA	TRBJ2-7	CASSLGLTAAYEQYF	TGTGCCAGCAGTTTAGGTCTCACTGCCGCCTACGAGCAGTACTTC
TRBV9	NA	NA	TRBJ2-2	CASSSLTSGRGGELFF	TGTGCCAGCAGCTCCCTGACTTCGGGAAGGGGCGGGGAGCTGTTTTTT
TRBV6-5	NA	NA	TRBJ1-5	CASSNSWEGQPQHF	TGTGCCAGCAGCAACAGCTGGGAGGGTCAGCCCCAGCATTTT
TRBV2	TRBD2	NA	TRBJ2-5	CASSPSTSGRGETQYF	TGTGCCAGCAGTCCGTCGACTAGCGGGAGAGGAGAGACCCAGTACTTC
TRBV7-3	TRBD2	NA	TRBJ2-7	CASSLIRGSEQYF	TGTGCCAGCAGCTTAATCCGCGGGAGCGAGCAGTACTTC
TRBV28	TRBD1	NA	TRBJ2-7	CASSTDAEGAREQYF	TGTGCCAGCAGCACCGATGCTGAGGGGGCAAGGGAGCAGTACTTC
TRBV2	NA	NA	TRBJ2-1	CASSHRAYNEQFF	TGTGCCAGCAGTCACAGGGCCTACAATGAGCAGTTCTTC
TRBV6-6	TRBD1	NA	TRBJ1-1	CASSQGGFSTEAFF	TGTGCCAGCAGCCAGGGGGGGTTTAGCACTGAAGCTTTCTTT
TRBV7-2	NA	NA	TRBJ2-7	CASSYAYEQYF	TGTGCCAGCAGTTACGCATACGAGCAGTACTTC